One sample yielded the 9 T cell receptor beta chains listed below, sequenced in a study of blood T cells in healthy people across ages. A sample-barcoded 5' primer and a J-beta primer mix were used in a second PCR of roughly 6 to 11 cycles. TCRdb re-analysed the 5' RACE reads in MiXCR, keeping a single row per CDR3 protein. The sample carries about 1.6 million distinct CDR3 sequences, about 32% recorded once. The sequenced sample consisted of blood. Receptors originate from a woman younger than 45 in good health.

The V gene is TRBV6-2 or TRBV6-3, the J gene TRBJ2-5; 10 bases are shared with TRBD2. The CDR3 covers 18 residues. Germline V gene sequence: CDR1 MNHEY, CDR2 SVGEGT. The V and J ends lost 6 bases and 9 bases, in that order; junction bases with no gene match: 22. CDR3 loop: CASSDLVAGGPVQKAQYF. CDR3 in DNA: TGTGCCAGCAGCGACTTAGTAGCGGGAGGCCCGGTCCAAAAGGCCCAGTACTTC.

Of note for this clonotype: One end of the junction varies from germline; a read error may be responsible. The chain carries TRBV20-1 and TRBJ2-3; D might be TRBD1 (5 bases). CDR1 is DFQATT, CDR2 SNEGSKA, per germline (reference sequence). The CDR3 length is 14 residues. CDR3 sequence: CSLHGRQTTGTQYF. CDR3 in DNA: TGCAGTCTCCATGGCCGCCAGACCACAGGTACGCAGTATTTT.

The rearrangement uses TRBV29-1 and TRBJ1-2; tentative D call: TRBD1 (6 bases). Deletions cut 3 bases from V and 7 bases from J, with 18 bases between. Germline lookup yields CDR1 SQVTM and CDR2 ANQGSEA. The length of the CDR3 is 14 residues. In nucleotides, the CDR3 is TGCAGCGTTGACGCTCTGAGCAGGGGACTTGGCTACACCTTC. This sequence encodes CSVDALSRGLGYTF.

The sample holds a few counts of this clonotype. The chain has TRBV5-1 and TRBJ1-2; TRBD1 agrees at 7 bases. Germline loops: CDR1 SGHRS, CDR2 YFSETQ. The CDR3 length is 14 residues. V trimming: 7 bases; J trimming: 0 bases; junction bases outside the gene matches: 6. The CDR3 is CASQQGPTNYGYTF. CDR3 DNA: TGCGCCAGCCAACAGGGGCCAACTAACTATGGCTACACCTTC.

In this sample, this clonotype turned up many times. The chain combines TRBV6-5 with TRBJ2-3; 8 bases match TRBD1. Per the germline V gene, CDR1 is MNHEY and CDR2 is SVGAGI. V gave up 4 bases and J gave up 1 base; unmatched junction bases: 4. The CDR3 extends over 15 amino acids. CDR3 DNA sequence: TGTGCCAGCAGTTCCAGGGGGCGAGGCACAGATACGCAGTATTTT. Translating gives CASSSRGRGTDTQYF.

This clonotype was detected a few times. The CDR3 loop is CASSLGPISAYEQYF. DNA for the CDR3: TGCGCCAGCAGCCTCGGCCCGATAAGTGCTTACGAGCAGTACTTC. V usage is TRBV4-1 and J usage is TRBJ2-7; no definite D call. Germline V gives CDR1 MGHRA, CDR2 YSYEKL. The CDR3 totals 15 residues. Between the trimmed V and J ends, which lost 4 bases and 4 bases, there was a span of 17 bases.

The V and J genes are TRBV5-1 and TRBJ2-3, with 8 bases matching TRBD2. The CDR3 runs to 14 residues. Germline CDR1 SGHRS, CDR2 YFSETQ. Germline trimming cut 6 bases from V and 2 bases from J; bases unmatched to any gene: 5. In DNA, the CDR3 is TGCGCCAGCAACGAGCGGGAGTTCACAGATACGCAGTATTTT. Translation: CASNEREFTDTQYF.

The CDR3 spells CASERTGGDYGYTF. CDR3 in DNA: TGTGCCAGCGAGAGGACAGGGGGGGACTATGGCTACACCTTC. The chain has TRBV12-3 or TRBV12-4 and TRBJ1-2; 10 nucleotides line up with TRBD1. The V gene end was trimmed by 8 bases and the J gene end by 3 bases; junction bases not matched to a gene: 6. CDR3 length equals 14 residues.

This sequence joins TRBV7-8 and TRBJ2-3; no reliable D call. V lost 4 bases and J 2 bases, leaving 7 bases between the germline ends. This CDR3 spans 13 amino acids. Germline V gene lookup returns CDR1 SGHVS and CDR2 FQNEAQ. The CDR3 reads CASSSQITDTQYF. The CDR3 DNA sequence: TGTGCCAGCAGCTCTCAGATCACAGATACGCAGTATTTT.